This TCR beta chain is drawn from a study of cytomegalovirus exposure and HLA in healthy donors. Points from the study as a whole: Altogether, 164 TCR beta chains were recorded as cytomegalovirus-associated. Despite most TCR sequences being rare, some public TCRs occurred in many donors.

A note on this clone: The target antigen is unknown.

TCRdb keeps only in-frame clones here, not all; method: immunoSEQ multiplex PCR. Here the sample spans about 160,000 clones, 86% being singletons. The germline V gene encodes CDR1 MNHNY and CDR2 SVGAGI (reference sequence). With V trimmed by 6 bases and J by 3 bases, 3 bases remained unmatched. The CDR3 has 13 residues. The receptor was derived from a woman aged 25 to 39 in good health and CMV-seronegative. This chain joins TRBV6-6 and TRBJ1-2; 8 positions agree with TRBD1. Sequenced sample: PBMCs. For the CDR3, the DNA is TGTGCCAGCAGCACACAGGGGGACTATGGCTACACCTTC. It specifies CASSTQGDYGYTF.